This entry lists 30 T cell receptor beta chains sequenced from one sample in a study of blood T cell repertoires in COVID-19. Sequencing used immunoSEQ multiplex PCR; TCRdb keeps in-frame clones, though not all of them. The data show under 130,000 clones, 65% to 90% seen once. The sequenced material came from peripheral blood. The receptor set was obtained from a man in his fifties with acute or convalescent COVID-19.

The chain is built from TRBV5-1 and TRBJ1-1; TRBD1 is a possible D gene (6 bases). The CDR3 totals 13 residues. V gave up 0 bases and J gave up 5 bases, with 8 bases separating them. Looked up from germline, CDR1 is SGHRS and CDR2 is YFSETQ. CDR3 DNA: TGCGCCAGCAGCTTGGCCGGACAGACTGAAGCTTTCTTT. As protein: CASSLAGQTEAFF.

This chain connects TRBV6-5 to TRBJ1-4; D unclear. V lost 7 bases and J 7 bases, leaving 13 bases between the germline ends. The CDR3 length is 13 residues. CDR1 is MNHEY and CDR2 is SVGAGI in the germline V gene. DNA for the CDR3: TGTGCCAGCATGGAAGGGAGAGGTGAAAAACTGTTTTTT. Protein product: CASMEGRGEKLFF.

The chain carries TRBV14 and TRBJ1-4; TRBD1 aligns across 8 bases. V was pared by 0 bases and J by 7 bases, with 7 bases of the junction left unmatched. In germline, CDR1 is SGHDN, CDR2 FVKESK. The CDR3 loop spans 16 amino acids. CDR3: CASSQDGQGAFEKLFF. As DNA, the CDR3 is TGTGCCAGCAGCCAAGATGGGCAGGGGGCTTTTGAAAAACTGTTTTTT.

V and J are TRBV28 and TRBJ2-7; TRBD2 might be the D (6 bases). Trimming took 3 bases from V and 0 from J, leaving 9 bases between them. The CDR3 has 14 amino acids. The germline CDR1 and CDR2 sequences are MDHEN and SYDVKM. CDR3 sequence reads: CASSFGGDSYEQYF. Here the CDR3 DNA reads TGTGCCAGCAGTTTTGGCGGGGACTCCTACGAGCAGTACTTC. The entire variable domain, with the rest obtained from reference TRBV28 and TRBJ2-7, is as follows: DVKVTQSSRYLVKRTGEKVFLECVQDMDHENMFWYRQDPGLGLRLIYFSYDVKMKEKGDIPEGYSVSREKKERFSLILESASTNQTSMYLCASSFGGDSYEQYFGPGTRLTVT.

CDR3 DNA sequence: TGTGCCAGCAGTCCCATAGATACGCAGTATTTT. Translated: CASSPIDTQYF. The genes are TRBV12-3 or TRBV12-4 and TRBJ2-3; D gene unclear. The CDR3 spans 11 residues. Trimming removed 5 bases from V and 5 bases from J, with 5 bases in between.

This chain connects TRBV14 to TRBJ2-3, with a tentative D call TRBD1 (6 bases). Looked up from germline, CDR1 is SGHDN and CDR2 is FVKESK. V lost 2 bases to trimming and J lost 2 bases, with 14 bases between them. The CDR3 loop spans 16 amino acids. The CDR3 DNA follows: TGTGCCAGCAGCCAATGGGTGACAGGAGCCACAGATACGCAGTATTTT. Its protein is CASSQWVTGATDTQYF.

The CDR3 here is CASSLGQVGEQFF. The CDR3 DNA reads TGTGCCAGCAGCTTGGGACAGGTCGGTGAGCAGTTCTTC. V usage is TRBV5-4 and J usage is TRBJ2-1, with D tentatively TRBD1 (6 bases). V was clipped by 0 bases and J by 9 bases, with 10 bases between them. The CDR3 is 13 residues long. Germline lookup yields CDR1 SGHNT and CDR2 YYREEE (reference sequence).

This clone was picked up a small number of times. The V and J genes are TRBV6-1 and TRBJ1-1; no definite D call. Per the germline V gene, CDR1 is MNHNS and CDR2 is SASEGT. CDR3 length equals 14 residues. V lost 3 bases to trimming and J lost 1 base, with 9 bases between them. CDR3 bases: TGTGCCAGCAGTGAGTTAGTGTCGAACACTGAAGCTTTCTTT. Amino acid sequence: CASSELVSNTEAFF.

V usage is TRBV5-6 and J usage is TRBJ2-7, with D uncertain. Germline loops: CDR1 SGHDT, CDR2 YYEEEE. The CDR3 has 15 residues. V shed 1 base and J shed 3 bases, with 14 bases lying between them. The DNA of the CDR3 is TGTGCCAGCAGCTTGCGGTTTCCCTTACTCTACGAGCAGTACTTC. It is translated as CASSLRFPLLYEQYF.

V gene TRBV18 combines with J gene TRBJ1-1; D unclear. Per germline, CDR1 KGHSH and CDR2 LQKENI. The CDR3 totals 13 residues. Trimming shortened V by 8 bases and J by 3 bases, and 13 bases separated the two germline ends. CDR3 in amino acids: CASARRVDTEAFF. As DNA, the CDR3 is TGTGCCAGCGCGAGGCGGGTGGACACTGAAGCTTTCTTT.

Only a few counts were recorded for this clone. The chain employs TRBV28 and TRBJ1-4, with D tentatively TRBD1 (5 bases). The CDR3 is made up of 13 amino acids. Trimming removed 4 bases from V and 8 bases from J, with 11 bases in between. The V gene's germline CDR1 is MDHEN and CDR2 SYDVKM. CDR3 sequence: CASSSQRTEKLFF. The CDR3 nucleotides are TGTGCCAGCAGTTCCCAAAGGACAGAAAAACTGTTTTTT.

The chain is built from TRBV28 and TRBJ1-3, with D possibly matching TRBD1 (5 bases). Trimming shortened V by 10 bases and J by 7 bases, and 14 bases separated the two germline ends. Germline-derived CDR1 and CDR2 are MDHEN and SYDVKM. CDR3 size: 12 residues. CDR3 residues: CATISGYNTIYF. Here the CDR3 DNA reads TGTGCCACCATATCAGGGTACAACACCATATATTTT.

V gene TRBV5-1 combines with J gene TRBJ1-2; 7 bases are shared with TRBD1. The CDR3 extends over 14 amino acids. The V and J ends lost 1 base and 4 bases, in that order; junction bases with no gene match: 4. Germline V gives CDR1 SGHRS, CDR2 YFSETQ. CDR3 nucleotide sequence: TGCGCCAGCAGCTTGAAGACAGGGAGCTATGGCTACACCTTC. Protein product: CASSLKTGSYGYTF. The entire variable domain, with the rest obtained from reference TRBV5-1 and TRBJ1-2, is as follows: KAGVTQTPRYLIKTRGQQVTLSCSPISGHRSVSWYQQTPGQGLQFLFEYFSETQRNKGNFPGRFSGRQFSNSRSEMNVSTLELGDSALYLCASSLKTGSYGYTFGSGTRLTVV.

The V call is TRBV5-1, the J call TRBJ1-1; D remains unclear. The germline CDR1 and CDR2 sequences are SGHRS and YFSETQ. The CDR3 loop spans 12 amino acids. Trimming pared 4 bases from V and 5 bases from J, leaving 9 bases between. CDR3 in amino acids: CASSAGLTEAFF. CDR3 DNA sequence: TGCGCCAGCAGCGCGGGTTTGACTGAAGCTTTCTTT.

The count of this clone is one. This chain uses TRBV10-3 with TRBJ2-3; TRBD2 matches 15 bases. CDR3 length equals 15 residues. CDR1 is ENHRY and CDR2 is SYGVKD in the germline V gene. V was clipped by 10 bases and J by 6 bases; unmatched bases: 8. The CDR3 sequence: CANGRTSGGADTQYF. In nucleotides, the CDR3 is TGTGCCAACGGGAGGACTAGCGGGGGGGCTGATACGCAGTATTTT.

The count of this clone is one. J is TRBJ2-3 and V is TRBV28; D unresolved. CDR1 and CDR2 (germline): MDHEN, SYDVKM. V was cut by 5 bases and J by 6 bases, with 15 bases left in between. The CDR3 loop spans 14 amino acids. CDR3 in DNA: TGTGCCAGCAGTATCACAAGTGATTGGGATACGCAGTATTTT. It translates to CASSITSDWDTQYF.

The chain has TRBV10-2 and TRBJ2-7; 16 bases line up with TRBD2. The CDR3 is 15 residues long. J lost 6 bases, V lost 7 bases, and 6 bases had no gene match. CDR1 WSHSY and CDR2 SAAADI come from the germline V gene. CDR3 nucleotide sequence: TGCGCCAGCATGAAGGGACTAGCGGGAGGGAGCGAGCAGTACTTC. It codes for CASMKGLAGGSEQYF.

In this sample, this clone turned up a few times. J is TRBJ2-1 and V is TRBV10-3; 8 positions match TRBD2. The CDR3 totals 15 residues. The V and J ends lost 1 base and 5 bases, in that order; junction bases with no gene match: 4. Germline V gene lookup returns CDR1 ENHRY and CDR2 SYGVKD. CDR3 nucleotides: TGTGCCATCAGTGAGTTATTAGCGGGGAACAATGAGCAGTTCTTC. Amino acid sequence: CAISELLAGNNEQFF.

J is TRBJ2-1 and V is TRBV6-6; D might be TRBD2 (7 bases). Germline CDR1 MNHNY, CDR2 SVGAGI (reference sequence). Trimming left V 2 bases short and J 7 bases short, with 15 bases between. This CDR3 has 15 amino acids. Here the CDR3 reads CASSYGGAPGNEQFF. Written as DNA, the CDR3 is TGTGCCAGCAGTTACGGGGGGGCCCCGGGGAATGAGCAGTTCTTC.

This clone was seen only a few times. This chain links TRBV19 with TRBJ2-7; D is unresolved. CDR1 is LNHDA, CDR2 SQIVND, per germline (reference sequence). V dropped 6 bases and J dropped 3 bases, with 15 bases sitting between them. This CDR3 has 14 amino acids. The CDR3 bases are TGTGCCAGTAGCCGTCAACAGCCAGGCTACGAGCAGTACTTC. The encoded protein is CASSRQQPGYEQYF.

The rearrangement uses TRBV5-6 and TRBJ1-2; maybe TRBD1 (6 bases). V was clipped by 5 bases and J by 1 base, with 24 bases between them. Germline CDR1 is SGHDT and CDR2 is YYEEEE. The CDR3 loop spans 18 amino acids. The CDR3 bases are TGTGCCAGCAGGGGCTTACCCGCAGAGCCCAGGGGTAACTATGGCTACACCTTC. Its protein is CASRGLPAEPRGNYGYTF. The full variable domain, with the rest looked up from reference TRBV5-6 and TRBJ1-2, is DAGVTQSPTHLIKTRGQQVTLRCSPKSGHDTVSWYQQALGQGPQFIFQYYEEEERQRGNFPDRFSGHQFPNYSSELNVNALLLGDSALYLCASRGLPAEPRGNYGYTFGSGTRLTVV.

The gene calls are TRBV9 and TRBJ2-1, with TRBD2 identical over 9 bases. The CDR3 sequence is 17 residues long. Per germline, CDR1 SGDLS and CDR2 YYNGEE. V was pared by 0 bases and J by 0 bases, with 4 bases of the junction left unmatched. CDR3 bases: TGTGCCAGCAGCGTAGGTCTAGCGGGGCCCTCCTACAATGAGCAGTTCTTC. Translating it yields CASSVGLAGPSYNEQFF.

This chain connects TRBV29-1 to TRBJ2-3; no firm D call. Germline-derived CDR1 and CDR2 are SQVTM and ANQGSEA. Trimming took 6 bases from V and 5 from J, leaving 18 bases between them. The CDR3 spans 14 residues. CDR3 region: CSVTQLIPLDTQYF. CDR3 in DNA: TGCAGCGTAACGCAACTCATCCCTTTAGATACGCAGTATTTT.

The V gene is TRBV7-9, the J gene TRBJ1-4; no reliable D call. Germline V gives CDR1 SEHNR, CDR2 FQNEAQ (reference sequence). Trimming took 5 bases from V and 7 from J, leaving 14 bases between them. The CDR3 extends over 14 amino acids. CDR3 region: CASSPDITSEKLFF. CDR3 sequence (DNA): TGTGCCAGCAGCCCTGACATCACGTCTGAAAAACTGTTTTTT. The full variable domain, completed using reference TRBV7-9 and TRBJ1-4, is DTGVSQNPRHKITKRGQNVTFRCDPISEHNRLYWYRQTLGQGPEFLTYFQNEAQLEKSRLLSDRFSAERPKGSFSTLEIQRTEQGDSAMYLCASSPDITSEKLFFGSGTQLSVL.

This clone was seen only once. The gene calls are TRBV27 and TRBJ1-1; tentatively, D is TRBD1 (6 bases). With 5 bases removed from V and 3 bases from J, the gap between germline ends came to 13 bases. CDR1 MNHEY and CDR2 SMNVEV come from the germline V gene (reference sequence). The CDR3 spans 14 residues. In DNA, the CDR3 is TGTGCCAGCAGTGAGACAGGTGGCTACACTGAAGCTTTCTTT. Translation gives CASSETGGYTEAFF.

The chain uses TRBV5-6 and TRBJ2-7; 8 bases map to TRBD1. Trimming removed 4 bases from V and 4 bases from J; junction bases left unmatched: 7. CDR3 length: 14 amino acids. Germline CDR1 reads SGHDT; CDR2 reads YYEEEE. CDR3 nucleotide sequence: TGTGCCAGCAGCCAGGGACAGGAGGAATACGAGCAGTACTTC. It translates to CASSQGQEEYEQYF.

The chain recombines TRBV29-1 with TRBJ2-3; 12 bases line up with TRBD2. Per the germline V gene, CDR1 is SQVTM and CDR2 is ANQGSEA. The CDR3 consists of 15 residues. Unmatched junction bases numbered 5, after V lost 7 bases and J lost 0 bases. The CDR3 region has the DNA TGCAGCGCGTCGACTAGCGGGGGAAGCACAGATACGCAGTATTTT. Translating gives CSASTSGGSTDTQYF.

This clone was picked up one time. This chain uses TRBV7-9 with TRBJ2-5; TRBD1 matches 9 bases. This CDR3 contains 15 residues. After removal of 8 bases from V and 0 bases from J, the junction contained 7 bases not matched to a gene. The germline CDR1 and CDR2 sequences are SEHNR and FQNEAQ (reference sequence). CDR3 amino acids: CASERGTGYQETQYF. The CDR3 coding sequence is TGTGCCAGCGAAAGAGGGACAGGGTACCAAGAGACCCAGTACTTC. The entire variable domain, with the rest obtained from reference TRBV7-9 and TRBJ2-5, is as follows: DTGVSQNPRHKITKRGQNVTFRCDPISEHNRLYWYRQTLGQGPEFLTYFQNEAQLEKSRLLSDRFSAERPKGSFSTLEIQRTEQGDSAMYLCASERGTGYQETQYFGPGTRLLVL.

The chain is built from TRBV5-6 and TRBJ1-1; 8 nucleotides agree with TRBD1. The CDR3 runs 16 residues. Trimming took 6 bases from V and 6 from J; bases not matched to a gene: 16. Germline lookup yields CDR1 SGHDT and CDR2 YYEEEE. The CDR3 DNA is TGTGCCAGCAATCTACGACGACAGGGGTTTTACGCTGAAGCTTTCTTT. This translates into CASNLRRQGFYAEAFF. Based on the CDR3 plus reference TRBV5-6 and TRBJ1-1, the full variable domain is DAGVTQSPTHLIKTRGQQVTLRCSPKSGHDTVSWYQQALGQGPQFIFQYYEEEERQRGNFPDRFSGHQFPNYSSELNVNALLLGDSALYLCASNLRRQGFYAEAFFGQGTRLTVV.

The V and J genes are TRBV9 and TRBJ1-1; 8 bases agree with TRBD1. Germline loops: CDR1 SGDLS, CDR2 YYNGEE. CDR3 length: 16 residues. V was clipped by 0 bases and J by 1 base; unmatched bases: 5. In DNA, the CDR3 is TGTGCCAGCAGCGTAGAGGGGCAGGGGGCGAACACTGAAGCTTTCTTT. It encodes CASSVEGQGANTEAFF.